The clone carrying this T cell receptor (beta chain) was recorded a few times. The V end lost 4 bases, the J end lost 5 bases, and 11 bases lay between the germline ends. This CDR3 has 13 residues. The germline gives CDR1 KGHDR, CDR2 SFDVKD. This sample was taken from a study of blood T cells in healthy people across ages. Using a J-beta primer mix together with a sample-barcoded 5' primer, a second PCR was run for roughly 7 to 12 cycles. From the 5' RACE reads, TCRdb called clonotypes with MiXCR, one entry per CDR3 protein. Here the sample spans approximately 1.5 million distinct CDR3 sequences, about 31% being singletons.

The material sequenced was blood. The clonotype comes from a woman aged 25 to 39 in good health. The chain recombines TRBV24-1 with TRBJ2-7; D is possibly TRBD1 (6 bases). CDR3 loop: CATSETGFDEQYF. CDR3 coding DNA: TGTGCCACCAGTGAAACAGGGTTTGACGAGCAGTACTTC.